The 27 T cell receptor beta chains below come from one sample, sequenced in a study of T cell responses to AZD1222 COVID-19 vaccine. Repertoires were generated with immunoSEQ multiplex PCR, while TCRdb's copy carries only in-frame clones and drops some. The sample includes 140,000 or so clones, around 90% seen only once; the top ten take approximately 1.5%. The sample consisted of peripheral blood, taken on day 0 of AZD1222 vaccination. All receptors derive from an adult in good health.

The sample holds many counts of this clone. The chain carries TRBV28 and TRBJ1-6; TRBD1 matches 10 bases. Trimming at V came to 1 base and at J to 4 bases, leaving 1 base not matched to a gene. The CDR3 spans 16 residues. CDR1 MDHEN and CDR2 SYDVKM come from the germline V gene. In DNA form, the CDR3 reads TGTGCCAGCAGTTTATCGGGACAGGGGTATAATTCACCCCTCCACTTT. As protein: CASSLSGQGYNSPLHF.

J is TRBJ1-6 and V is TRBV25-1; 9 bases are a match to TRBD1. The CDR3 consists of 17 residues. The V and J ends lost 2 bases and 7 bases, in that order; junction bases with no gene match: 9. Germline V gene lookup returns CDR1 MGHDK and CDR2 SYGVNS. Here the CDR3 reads CASSEVPGQGMNSPLHF. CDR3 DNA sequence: TGTGCCAGCAGTGAAGTCCCGGGACAGGGAATGAATTCACCCCTCCACTTT.

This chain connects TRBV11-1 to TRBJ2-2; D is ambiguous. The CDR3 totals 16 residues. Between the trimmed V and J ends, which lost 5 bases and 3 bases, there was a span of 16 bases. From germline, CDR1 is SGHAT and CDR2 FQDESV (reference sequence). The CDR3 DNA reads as TGTGCCAGCAGCCCAAATTCCCCGCCGGACACCGGGGAGCTGTTTTTT. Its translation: CASSPNSPPDTGELFF.

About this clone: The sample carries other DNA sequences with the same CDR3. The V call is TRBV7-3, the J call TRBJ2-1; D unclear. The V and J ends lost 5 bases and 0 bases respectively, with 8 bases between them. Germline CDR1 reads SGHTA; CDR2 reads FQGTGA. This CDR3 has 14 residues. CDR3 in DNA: TGTGCCAGCAGCCCCACTTCCTCCTACAATGAGCAGTTCTTC. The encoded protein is CASSPTSSYNEQFF.

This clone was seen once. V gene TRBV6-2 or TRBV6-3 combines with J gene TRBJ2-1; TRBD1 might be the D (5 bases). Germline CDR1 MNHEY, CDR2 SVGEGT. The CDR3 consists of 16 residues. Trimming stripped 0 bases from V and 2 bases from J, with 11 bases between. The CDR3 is CASSYSSRQPYNEQFF. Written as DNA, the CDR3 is TGTGCCAGCAGTTACTCGAGCAGACAGCCCTACAATGAGCAGTTCTTC.

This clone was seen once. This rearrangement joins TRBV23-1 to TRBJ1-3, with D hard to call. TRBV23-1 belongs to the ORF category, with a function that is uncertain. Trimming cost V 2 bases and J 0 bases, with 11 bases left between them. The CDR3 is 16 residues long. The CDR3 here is CASSQRRAASGNTIYF. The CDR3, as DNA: TGCGCCAGCAGTCAACGGCGGGCTGCCTCTGGAAACACCATATATTTT.

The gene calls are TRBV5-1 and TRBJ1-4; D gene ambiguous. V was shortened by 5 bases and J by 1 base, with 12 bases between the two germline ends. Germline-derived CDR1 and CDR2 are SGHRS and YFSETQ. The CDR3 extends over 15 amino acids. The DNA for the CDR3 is TGCGCCAGCAGGGGTGCCGGACTAACTAATGAAAAACTGTTTTTT. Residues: CASRGAGLTNEKLFF.

CDR3: CASSLSPYQPQHF. The CDR3 region has the DNA TGCGCCAGCAGCTTATCCCCGTATCAGCCCCAGCATTTT. The chain employs TRBV5-1 and TRBJ1-5; D is unresolved. Germline V gives CDR1 SGHRS, CDR2 YFSETQ. V lost 2 bases and J lost 5, with 8 bases in between. The length of the CDR3 is 13 residues. Together with reference TRBV5-1 and TRBJ1-5, the CDR3 gives the full variable domain: KAGVTQTPRYLIKTRGQQVTLSCSPISGHRSVSWYQQTPGQGLQFLFEYFSETQRNKGNFPGRFSGRQFSNSRSEMNVSTLELGDSALYLCASSLSPYQPQHFGDGTRLSIL.

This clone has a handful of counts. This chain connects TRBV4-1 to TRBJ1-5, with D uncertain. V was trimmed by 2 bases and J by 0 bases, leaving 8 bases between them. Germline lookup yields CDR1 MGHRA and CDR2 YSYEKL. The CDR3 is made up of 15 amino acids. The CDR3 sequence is CASSQWGFSNQPQHF. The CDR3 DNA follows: TGCGCCAGCAGCCAATGGGGATTTAGCAATCAGCCCCAGCATTTT.

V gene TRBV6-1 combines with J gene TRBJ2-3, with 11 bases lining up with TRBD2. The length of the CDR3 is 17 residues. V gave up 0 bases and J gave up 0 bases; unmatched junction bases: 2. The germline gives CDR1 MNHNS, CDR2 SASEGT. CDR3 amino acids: CASSEALAGGSTDTQYF. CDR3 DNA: TGTGCCAGCAGTGAAGCGCTAGCGGGAGGTAGCACAGATACGCAGTATTTT.

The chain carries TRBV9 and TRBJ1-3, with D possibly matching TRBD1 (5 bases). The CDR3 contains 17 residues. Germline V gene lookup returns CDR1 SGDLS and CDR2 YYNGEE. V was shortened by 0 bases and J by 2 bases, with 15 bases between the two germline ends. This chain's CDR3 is CASSVGSQGGAGNTIYF. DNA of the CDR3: TGTGCCAGCAGCGTAGGTTCCCAGGGAGGAGCTGGAAACACCATATATTTT.

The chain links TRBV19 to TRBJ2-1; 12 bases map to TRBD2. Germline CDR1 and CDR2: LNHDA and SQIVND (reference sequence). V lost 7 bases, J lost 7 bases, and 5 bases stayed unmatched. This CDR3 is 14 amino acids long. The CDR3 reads CASNGLAGINEQFF. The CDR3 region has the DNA TGTGCCAGTAATGGACTAGCGGGGATAAATGAGCAGTTCTTC.

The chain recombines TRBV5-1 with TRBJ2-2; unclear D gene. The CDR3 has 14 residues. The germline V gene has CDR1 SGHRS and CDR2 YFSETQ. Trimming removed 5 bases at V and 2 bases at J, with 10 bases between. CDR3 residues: CASSSLVNTGELFF. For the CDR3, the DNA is TGCGCCAGCAGTTCACTCGTTAACACCGGGGAGCTGTTTTTT.

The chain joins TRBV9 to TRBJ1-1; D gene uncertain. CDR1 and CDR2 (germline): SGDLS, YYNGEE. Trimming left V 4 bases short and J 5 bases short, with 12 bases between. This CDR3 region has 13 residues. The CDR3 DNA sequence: TGTGCCAGCAGCCCCCCAGAGGATACTGAAGCTTTCTTT. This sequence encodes CASSPPEDTEAFF.

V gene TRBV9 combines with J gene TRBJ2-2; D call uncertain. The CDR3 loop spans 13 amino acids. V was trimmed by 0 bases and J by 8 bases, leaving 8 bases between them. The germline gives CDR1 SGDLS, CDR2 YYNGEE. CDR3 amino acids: CASSVDRFGELFF. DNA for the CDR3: TGTGCCAGCAGCGTAGACCGATTTGGGGAGCTGTTTTTT.

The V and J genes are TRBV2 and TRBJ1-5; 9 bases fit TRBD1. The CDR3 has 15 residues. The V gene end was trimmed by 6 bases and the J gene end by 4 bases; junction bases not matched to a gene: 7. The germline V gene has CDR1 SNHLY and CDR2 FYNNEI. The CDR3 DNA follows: TGTGCCAGCAGCGGGACAGGGAGCGAGAATCAGCCCCAGCATTTT. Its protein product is CASSGTGSENQPQHF. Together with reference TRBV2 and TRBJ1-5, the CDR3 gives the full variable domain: EPEVTQTPSHQVTQMGQEVILRCVPISNHLYFYWYRQILGQKVEFLVSFYNNEISEKSEIFDDQFSVERPDGSNFTLKIRSTKLEDSAMYFCASSGTGSENQPQHFGDGTRLSIL.

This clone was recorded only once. This CDR3 reads CASSFIGREDDTQYF. As DNA, the CDR3 is TGTGCCAGCAGTTTCATCGGGCGGGAGGACGATACGCAGTATTTT. V is TRBV27 and J is TRBJ2-3; 8 bases line up with TRBD2. The junction had 8 bases not matched to a gene; V was cut back by 3 bases and J by 6 bases. CDR3 size: 15 residues. The germline V gene encodes CDR1 MNHEY and CDR2 SMNVEV (reference sequence).

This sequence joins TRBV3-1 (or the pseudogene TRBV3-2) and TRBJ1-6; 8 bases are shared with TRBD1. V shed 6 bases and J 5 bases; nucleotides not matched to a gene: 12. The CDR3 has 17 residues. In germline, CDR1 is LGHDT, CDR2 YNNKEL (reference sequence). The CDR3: CASSPLPYRGDNSPLHF. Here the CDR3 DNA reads TGTGCCAGCAGTCCCCTTCCTTACAGGGGGGATAATTCACCCCTCCACTTT.

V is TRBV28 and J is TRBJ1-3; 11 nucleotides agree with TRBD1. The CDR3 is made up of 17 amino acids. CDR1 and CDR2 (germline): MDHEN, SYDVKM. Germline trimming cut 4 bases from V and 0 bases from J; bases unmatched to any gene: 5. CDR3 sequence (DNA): TGTGCCAGCAGTTCCTGGGACAGGGGGAACTCTGGAAACACCATATATTTT. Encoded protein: CASSSWDRGNSGNTIYF.

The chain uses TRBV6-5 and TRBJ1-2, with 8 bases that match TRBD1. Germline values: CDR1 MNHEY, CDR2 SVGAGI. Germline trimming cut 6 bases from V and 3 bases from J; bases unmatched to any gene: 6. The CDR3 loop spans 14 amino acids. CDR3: CASSKQGGDYGYTF. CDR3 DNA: TGTGCCAGCAGCAAACAGGGGGGAGACTATGGCTACACCTTC.

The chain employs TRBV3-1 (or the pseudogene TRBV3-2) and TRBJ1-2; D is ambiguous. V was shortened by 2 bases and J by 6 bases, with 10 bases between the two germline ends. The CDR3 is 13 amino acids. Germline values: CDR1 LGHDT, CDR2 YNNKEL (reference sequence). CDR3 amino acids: CASSQSLGNGYTF. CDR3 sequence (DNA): TGTGCCAGCAGCCAATCGTTGGGGAATGGCTACACCTTC.

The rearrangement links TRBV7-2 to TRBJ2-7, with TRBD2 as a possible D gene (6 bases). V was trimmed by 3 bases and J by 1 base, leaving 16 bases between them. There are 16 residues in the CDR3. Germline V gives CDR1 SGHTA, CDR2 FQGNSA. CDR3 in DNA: TGTGCCAGCAGCTTGACGTTGGGCGGGGATTCCTACGAGCAGTACTTC. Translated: CASSLTLGGDSYEQYF. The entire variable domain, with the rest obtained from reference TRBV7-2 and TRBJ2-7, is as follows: GAGVSQSPSNKVTEKGKDVELRCDPISGHTALYWYRQSLGQGLEFLIYFQGNSAPDKSGLPSDRFSAERTGGSVSTLTIQRTQQEDSAVYLCASSLTLGGDSYEQYFGPGTRLTVT.

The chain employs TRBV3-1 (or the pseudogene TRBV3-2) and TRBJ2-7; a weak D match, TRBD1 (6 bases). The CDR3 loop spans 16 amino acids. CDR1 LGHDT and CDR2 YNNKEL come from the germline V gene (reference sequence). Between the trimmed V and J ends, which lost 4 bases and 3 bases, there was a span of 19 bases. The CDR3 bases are TGTGCCAGCAGCCCCTCTGGAAGCAGGGGAATCTACGAGCAGTACTTC. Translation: CASSPSGSRGIYEQYF.

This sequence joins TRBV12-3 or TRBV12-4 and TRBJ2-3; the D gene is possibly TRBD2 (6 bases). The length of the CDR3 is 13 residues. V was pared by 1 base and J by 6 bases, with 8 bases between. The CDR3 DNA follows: TGTGCCAGCAGTTTAGGGGCGGGGGATACGCAGTATTTT. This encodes CASSLGAGDTQYF.

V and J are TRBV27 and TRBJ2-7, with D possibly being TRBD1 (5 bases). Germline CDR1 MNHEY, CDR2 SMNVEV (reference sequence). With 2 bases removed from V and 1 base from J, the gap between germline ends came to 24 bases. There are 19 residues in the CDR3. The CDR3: CASSLPIRTQGSVSYEQYF. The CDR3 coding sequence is TGTGCCAGCAGTTTACCTATACGAACCCAGGGCAGCGTTTCCTACGAGCAGTACTTC.

This chain's CDR3 is CASSHTPEQYSYEQYF. The CDR3 coding sequence is TGTGCCAGCAGTCACACCCCGGAACAGTACTCCTACGAGCAGTACTTC. This chain joins TRBV27 and TRBJ2-7; D ambiguous. Trimming left V 5 bases short and J 0 bases short, with 17 bases between. Germline V gene data show CDR1 as MNHEY and CDR2 as SMNVEV (reference sequence). The CDR3 contains 16 residues.

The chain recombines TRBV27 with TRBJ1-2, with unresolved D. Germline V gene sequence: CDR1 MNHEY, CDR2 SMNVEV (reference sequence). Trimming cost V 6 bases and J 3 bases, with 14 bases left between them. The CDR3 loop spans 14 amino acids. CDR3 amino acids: CASSPRESYYGYTF. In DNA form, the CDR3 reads TGTGCCAGCAGCCCCCGGGAAAGTTACTATGGCTACACCTTC.